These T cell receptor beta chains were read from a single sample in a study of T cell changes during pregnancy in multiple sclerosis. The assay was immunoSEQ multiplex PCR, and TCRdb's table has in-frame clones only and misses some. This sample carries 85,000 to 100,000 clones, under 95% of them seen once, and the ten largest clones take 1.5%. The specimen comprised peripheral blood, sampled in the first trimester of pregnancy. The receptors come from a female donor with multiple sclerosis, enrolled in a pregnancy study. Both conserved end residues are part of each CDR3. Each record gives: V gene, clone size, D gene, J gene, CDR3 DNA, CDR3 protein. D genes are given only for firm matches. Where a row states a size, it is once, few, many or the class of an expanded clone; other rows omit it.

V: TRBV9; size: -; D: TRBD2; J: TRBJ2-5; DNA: TGTGCCAGCAGCGTGGGCCTAGCGGAAGAGACCCAGTACTTC; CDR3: CASSVGLAEETQYF
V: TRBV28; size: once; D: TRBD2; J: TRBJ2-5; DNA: TGTGCCAGCAGTTTCCCAAGGACTAGCGGGAGGCCGCAAGAGACCCAGTACTTC; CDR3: CASSFPRTSGRPQETQYF
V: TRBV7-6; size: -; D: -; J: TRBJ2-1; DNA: TGTGCCAGCAGCTTAGTACTAGAGGGAGAGCAGTTCTTC; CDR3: CASSLVLEGEQFF
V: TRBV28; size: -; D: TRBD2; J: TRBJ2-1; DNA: TGTGCCAGCAGTTTAGGGACTAGCGGGAGCTATGAGCAGTTCTTC; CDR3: CASSLGTSGSYEQFF
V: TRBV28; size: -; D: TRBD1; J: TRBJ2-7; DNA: TGTGCCAGCAGGGGACAGGGGGTATTCTACGAGCAGTACTTC; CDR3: CASRGQGVFYEQYF
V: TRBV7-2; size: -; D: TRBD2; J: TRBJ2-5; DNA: TGTGCCAGCAGTCGGGAGGGATTGGAGACCCAGTACTTC; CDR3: CASSREGLETQYF
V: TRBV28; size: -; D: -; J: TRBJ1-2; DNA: TGTGCCAGCAGTAGACAGCCCTATGGCTACACCTTC; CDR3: CASSRQPYGYTF
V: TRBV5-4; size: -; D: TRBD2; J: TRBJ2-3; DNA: TGTGCCAGCAGCCTTAGCGGGACTACGCAGTATTTT; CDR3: CASSLSGTTQYF
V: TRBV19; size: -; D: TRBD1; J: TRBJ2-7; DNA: TGTGCCAGTAGTTCGGGGACAGGGCCCCCCTACGAGCAGTACTTC; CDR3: CASSSGTGPPYEQYF
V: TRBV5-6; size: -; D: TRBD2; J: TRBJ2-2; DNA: TGTGCCAGCAGCTCCGGGACTAGCGGGAGGTTCTTCGGGGAGCTGTTTTTT; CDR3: CASSSGTSGRFFGELFF
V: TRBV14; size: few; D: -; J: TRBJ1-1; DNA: TGTGCCAGCAGCCAAGAATTGGCCACTGAAGCTTTCTTT; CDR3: CASSQELATEAFF
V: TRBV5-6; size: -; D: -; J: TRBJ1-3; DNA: TGTGCCAGCAGCTTGATTGGCAGGGGCCGTGTTAACTCTGGAAACACCATATATTTT; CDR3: CASSLIGRGRVNSGNTIYF
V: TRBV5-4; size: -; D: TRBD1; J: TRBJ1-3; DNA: TGTGCCAGCAGTTCGACAGGGCGCGGAAACACCATATATTTT; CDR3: CASSSTGRGNTIYF
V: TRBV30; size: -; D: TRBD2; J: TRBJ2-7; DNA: TGTGCCTGGGGGACTAGCGGGATTCTTTACGAGCAGTACTTC; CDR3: CAWGTSGILYEQYF
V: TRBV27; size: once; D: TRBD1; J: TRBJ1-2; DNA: TGTGCCAGCAGTCCCCAGGGGGCCTCTGGCTACACCTTC; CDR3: CASSPQGASGYTF
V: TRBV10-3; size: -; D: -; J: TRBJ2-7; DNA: TGTGCCATCATGGGCCAGCAAATGCCCTACGAGCAGTACTTC; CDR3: CAIMGQQMPYEQYF
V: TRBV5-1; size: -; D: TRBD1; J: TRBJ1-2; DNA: TGCGCCAGCAGCTTGGACAGGGGCGGATCGGGCTACACCTTC; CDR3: CASSLDRGGSGYTF
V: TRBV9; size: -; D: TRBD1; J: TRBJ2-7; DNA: TGTGCCAGCAGCGTAACCGGGACAGGCCCCTACGAGCAGTACTTC; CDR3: CASSVTGTGPYEQYF
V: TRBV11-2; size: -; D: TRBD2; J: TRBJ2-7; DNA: TGTGCCAGCAGCTCCATCCCCGGGAGGTTCCACGAGCAGTACTTC; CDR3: CASSSIPGRFHEQYF
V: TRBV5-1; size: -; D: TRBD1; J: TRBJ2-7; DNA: TGCGCCAGCAGCGACGGACAGGGGGCTTTTTACGAGCAGTACTTC; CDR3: CASSDGQGAFYEQYF
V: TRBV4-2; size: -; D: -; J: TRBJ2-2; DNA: TGTGCCAGCAGCCAAGATATGACCGGGGAGCTGTTTTTT; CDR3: CASSQDMTGELFF
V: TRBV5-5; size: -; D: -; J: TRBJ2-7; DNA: TGTGCCAGCAGCTTGGAGGAAGAGACACCAGTCTGGGAGCAGTACTTC; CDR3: CASSLEEETPVWEQYF
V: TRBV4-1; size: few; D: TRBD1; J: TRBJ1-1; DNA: TGCGCCAGCAGCCGAATACCCGGACAGGCGACGAACACTGAAGCTTTCTTT; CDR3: CASSRIPGQATNTEAFF
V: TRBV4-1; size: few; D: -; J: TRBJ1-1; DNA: TGCGCCAGCAGCCAAGATTCAGGGATGAACACTGAAGCTTTCTTT; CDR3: CASSQDSGMNTEAFF
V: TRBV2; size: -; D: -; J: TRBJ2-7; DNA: TGTGCCAGCAGTGAAATCGCTAGCTCCTACGAGCAGTACTTC; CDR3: CASSEIASSYEQYF
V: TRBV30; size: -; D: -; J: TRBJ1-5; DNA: TGTTCTAGCGACGGGGGGTGTCAGCCCCAGCATTTT; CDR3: CSSDGGCQPQHF
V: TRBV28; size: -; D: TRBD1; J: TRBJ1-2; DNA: TGTGCCAGCAGGAGTACAGGGGAGAACTATGGCTACACCTTC; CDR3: CASRSTGENYGYTF
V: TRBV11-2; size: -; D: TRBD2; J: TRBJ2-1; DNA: TGTGCCAGCAGCGGGAGGGAGAATGAGCAGTTCTTC; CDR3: CASSGRENEQFF
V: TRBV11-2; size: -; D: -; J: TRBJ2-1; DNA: TGTGCCAGCACCGACCCGGACGGAGGCAATGAGCAGTTCTTC; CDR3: CASTDPDGGNEQFF
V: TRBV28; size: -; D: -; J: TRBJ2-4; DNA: TGTGCCAGCAGTTTAGCCCTCGACGTGAGGTACATTCAGTACTTC; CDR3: CASSLALDVRYIQYF
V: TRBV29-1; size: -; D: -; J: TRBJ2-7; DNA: TGCAGCGTTGGACAAGGGGGCTCCTACGAGCAGTACTTC; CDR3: CSVGQGGSYEQYF
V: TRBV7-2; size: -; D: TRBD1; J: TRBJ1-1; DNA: TGTGCCAGCAGCACCCACAGGGGTCGGGGGAACACTGAAGCTTTCTTT; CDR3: CASSTHRGRGNTEAFF
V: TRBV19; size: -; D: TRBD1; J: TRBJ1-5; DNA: TGTGCCAGTAGTATGACAGGGTTGGGGAATCAGCCCCAGCATTTT; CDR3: CASSMTGLGNQPQHF
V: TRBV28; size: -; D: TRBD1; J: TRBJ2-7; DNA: TGTGCCAGCAGTTTCCCGGACAGGCTTTCCTACGAGCAGTACTTC; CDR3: CASSFPDRLSYEQYF
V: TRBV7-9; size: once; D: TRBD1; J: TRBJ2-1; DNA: TGTGCCAGCAGCTTACCCCTAACCACAGGGGTGCAGTTCTTC; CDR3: CASSLPLTTGVQFF
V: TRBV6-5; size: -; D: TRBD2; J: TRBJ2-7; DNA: TGTGCCAGCAGTTTGGGACTAGGGGGTGGCGAGCAGTACTTC; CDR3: CASSLGLGGGEQYF
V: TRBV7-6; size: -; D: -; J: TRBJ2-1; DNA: TGTGCCAGCAGCCTCGACAGCGAGCAGTTCTTC; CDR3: CASSLDSEQFF
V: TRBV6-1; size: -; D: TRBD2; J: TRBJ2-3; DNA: TGTGCCAGCAGTCCGACTAGCGGGATCGGAGATACGCAGTATTTT; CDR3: CASSPTSGIGDTQYF
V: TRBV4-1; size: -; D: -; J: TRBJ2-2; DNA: TGCGCCAGCAGCCAAGATGGGGGGACTGGGGAGCTGTTTTTT; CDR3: CASSQDGGTGELFF
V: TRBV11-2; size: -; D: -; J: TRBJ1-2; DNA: TGTGCCAGCAGTTCACTTCGTGGTTTCGGCTATGGCTACACCTTC; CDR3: CASSSLRGFGYGYTF
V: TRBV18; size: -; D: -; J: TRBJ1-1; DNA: TGTGCCAGCTCCCCTCTCCGGTGGGAGCAGAACACTGAAGCTTTCTTT; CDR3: CASSPLRWEQNTEAFF